This T cell receptor beta chain is from a study of cytomegalovirus exposure and HLA in healthy donors. The trim removed 6 bases at V and 2 bases at J, leaving 4 bases unmatched. Germline CDR1 is MGHDK and CDR2 is SYGVNS. This CDR3 region has 14 residues. To note about this clone: Antigen unknown.

Regarding the study as a whole: Published work reported that the classifier diagnosed cytomegalovirus status with high specificity and sensitivity. Within the 120 or so validation repertoires, first-cohort TCR clusters tended to co-occur, according to a later analysis. Listed as cytomegalovirus-associated were 150 or so TCR beta chains. In vitro data verified a few CMV-associated chains as specific for CMV antigens.

Repertoires were generated with immunoSEQ multiplex PCR, while TCRdb's copy carries only in-frame clones and drops some. Of roughly 150,000 clones in the sample, about 89% were seen once. The clonotype comes from a woman under 30 in good health and CMV-seropositive. The sample comprised PBMCs. V is TRBV25-1 and J is TRBJ2-7; TRBD2 matches at 10 bases. The DNA for the CDR3 is TGTGCCAGCAGGCCTAGCGGGGGACCCTACGAGCAGTACTTC. Its protein is CASRPSGGPYEQYF.